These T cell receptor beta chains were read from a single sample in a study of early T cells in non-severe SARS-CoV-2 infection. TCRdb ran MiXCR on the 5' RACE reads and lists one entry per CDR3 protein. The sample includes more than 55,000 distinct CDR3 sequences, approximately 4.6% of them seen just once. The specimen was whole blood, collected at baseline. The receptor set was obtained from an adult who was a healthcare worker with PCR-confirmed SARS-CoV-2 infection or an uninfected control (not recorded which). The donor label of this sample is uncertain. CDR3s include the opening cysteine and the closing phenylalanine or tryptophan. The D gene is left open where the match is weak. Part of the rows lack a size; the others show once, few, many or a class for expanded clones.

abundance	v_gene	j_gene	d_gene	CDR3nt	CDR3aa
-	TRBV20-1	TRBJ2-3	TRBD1	TGCAGTGCTTGGGACAGGGGGCCCACAGATACGCAGTATTTT	CSAWDRGPTDTQYF
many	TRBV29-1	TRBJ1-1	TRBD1	TGCAGCGTTGAAGAAGGGGACAGGGTGAACACTGAAGCTTTCTTT	CSVEEGDRVNTEAFF
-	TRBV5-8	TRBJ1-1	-	TGTGCCAGCAGCTTGACGTGGATTTTGAACACTGAAGCTTTCTTT	CASSLTWILNTEAFF
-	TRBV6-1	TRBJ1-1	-	TGTGCCAGCTTTCCGGCCGACAGACCCACTGAAGCTTTCTTT	CASFPADRPTEAFF
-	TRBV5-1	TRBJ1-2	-	TGCGCCAGCAGGACGGAGAACTATGGCTACACCTTC	CASRTENYGYTF
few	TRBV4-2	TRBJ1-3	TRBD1	TGTGCCAGCAGCCAAGATGGCCAGGGGGAGGTAAACACCATATATTTT	CASSQDGQGEVNTIYF
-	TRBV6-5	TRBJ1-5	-	TGTGCCAGCAGCCCCCGCACGGGCGGCAATCAGCCCCAGCATTTT	CASSPRTGGNQPQHF
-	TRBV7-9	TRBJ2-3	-	TGTGCCAGCAGCTCCCGGAAAGGGGCAGGGTCTAACTCAGATACGCAGTATTTT	CASSSRKGAGSNSDTQYF
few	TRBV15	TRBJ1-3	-	TGTGCCACCAGCAGAGATGCGGCTTCTGGAAACACCATATATTTT	CATSRDAASGNTIYF
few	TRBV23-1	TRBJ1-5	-	TGCGCCAGCAGTCAACCAGCGAGGAAGGGGCCCAGCAATCAGCCCCAGCATTTT	CASSQPARKGPSNQPQHF
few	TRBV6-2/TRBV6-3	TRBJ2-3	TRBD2	TGTGCCAGCAGGAGAACTCTAGCGGGGCTCACAGATACGCAGTATTTT	CASRRTLAGLTDTQYF
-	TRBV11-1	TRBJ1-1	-	TGTGCCAGCAGCCCGGGACGGGGGAACACTGAAGCTTTCTTT	CASSPGRGNTEAFF
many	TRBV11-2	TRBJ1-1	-	TGTGCCAGCAGCTTAACGGGGGTAAACACTGAAGCTTTCTTT	CASSLTGVNTEAFF
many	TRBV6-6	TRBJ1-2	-	TGTGCCAGCACCATCTGGTCCCCCAGGGGAGGGGACTATGGCTACACCTTC	CASTIWSPRGGDYGYTF
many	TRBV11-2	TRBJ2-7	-	TGTGCCAGCAGCTTTAGGACTGCTTCCTACGAGCAGTACTTC	CASSFRTASYEQYF
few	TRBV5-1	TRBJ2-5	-	TGCGCCAGCAGCTTGAGAGGGGAGGAGACCCAGTACTTC	CASSLRGEETQYF
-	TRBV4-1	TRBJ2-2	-	TGCGCCAGCAGCCAAGACCCAGACACCGGGGAGCTGTTTTTT	CASSQDPDTGELFF
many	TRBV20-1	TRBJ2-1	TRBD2	TGCAGTGCTAGATCGACTAGCGGGCCCCACTACAATGAGCAGTTCTTC	CSARSTSGPHYNEQFF
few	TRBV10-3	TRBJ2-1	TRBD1	TGTGCCATCAGTACCGACAACGGACAGGGGGTCTGGAATGAGCAGTTCTTC	CAISTDNGQGVWNEQFF
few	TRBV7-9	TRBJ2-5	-	TGTGCCAGCAGCTTATCGGCGGGGATCGAGACCCAGTACTTC	CASSLSAGIETQYF
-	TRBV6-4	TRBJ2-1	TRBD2	TGTGCCAGCAGTGACTCTTCAGCGGGGGCTTACAATGAGCAGTTCTTC	CASSDSSAGAYNEQFF
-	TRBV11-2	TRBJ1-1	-	TGTGCCAGCAGCTTAGATCGAGGAACCCAGGTGGAGGCTTTCTTT	CASSLDRGTQVEAFF
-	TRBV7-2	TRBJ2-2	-	TGTGCCAGCAGCAGGGGGTTCCCGAACACCGGGGAGCTGTTTTTT	CASSRGFPNTGELFF
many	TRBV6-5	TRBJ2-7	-	TGTGCCAGCAGTTACGCCCATGGACCCTACGAGCAGTACTTC	CASSYAHGPYEQYF
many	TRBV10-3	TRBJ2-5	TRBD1	TGTGCCATCAGTCGACAGGGGGAGACCCAGTACTTC	CAISRQGETQYF
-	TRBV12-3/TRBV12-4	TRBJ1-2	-	TGTGCCAGCAGCCCAAGCTGGGAATATGGCTACACCTTC	CASSPSWEYGYTF
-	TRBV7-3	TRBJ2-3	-	TGTGCCAGCAGCTTAGGGACGCGGGGCACAGATACGCAGTATTTT	CASSLGTRGTDTQYF
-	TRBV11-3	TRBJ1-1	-	TGTGCCAGCAGCTTTGGAAGGGGAAACACTGAAGCTTTCTTT	CASSFGRGNTEAFF
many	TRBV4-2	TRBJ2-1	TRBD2	TGTGCCAGCAGCCAAGATCCTCAAGGACTAGCGTCCTGGAATGAGCAGTTCTTC	CASSQDPQGLASWNEQFF
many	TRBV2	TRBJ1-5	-	TGTGCCAGCAAAGGTTGGGAAAATCAGCCCCAGCATTTT	CASKGWENQPQHF
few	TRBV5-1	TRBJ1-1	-	TGCGCCAGCAGCTTGGAGTTCGCGGACACTGAAGTTTTCTTT	CASSLEFADTEVFF
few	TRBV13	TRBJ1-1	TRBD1	TGTGCCAGCACACAAAGGGGGCGCGGGGACACTGAAGCTTTCTTT	CASTQRGRGDTEAFF
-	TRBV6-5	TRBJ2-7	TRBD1	TGTGCCAGCAGTTACCCCGGGACAGGGGGAAGGGAGCAGTACTTC	CASSYPGTGGREQYF
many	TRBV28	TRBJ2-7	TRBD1	TGTGCCACTCGGACAGGGGGCTACGAGCAGTACTTC	CATRTGGYEQYF
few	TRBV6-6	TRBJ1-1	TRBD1	TGTGCCAGCAGTTGGGGACAGGAGAACACTGAAGCTTTCTTT	CASSWGQENTEAFF
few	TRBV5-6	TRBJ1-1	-	TGTGCCAGCAGCTGGGGAGTTAACACTGAAGCTTTCTTT	CASSWGVNTEAFF
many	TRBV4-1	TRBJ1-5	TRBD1	TGCGCCAGCAGCCAAGAAAGTACAGGGGATCAGCCCCAGCATTTT	CASSQESTGDQPQHF
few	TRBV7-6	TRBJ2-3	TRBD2	TGTGCCAGCAGCTTATCCACTTTCCTAGCGGGGCGAGATACGCAGTATTTT	CASSLSTFLAGRDTQYF
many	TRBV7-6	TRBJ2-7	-	TGTGCCAGCAGCTTATCGGGGGCTGATCAGGAGCAGTACTTC	CASSLSGADQEQYF
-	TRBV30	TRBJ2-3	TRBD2	TGTGCCTGGAGTGTAAGCGGGGGGGCGGATACGCAGTATTTT	CAWSVSGGADTQYF
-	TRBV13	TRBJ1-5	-	TGTGCCAGCAGCTTGGGGCGACAGCCCCAGCATTTT	CASSLGRQPQHF
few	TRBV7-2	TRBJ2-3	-	TGTGCCAGCAGCTTAGAAGTATTTGCAGCCACAGATACGCAGTATTTT	CASSLEVFAATDTQYF
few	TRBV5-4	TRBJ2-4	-	TGTGCCAGCAGCTCCAACCAGGTCAAAAACATTCAGTACTTC	CASSSNQVKNIQYF
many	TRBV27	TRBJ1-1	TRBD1	TGTGCCAGCAGTTTAGGGACAGGGGCACTGAACACTGAAGCTTTCTTT	CASSLGTGALNTEAFF
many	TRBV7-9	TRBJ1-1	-	TGTGCCAGCAGCTTAGAGGGGAGGACTGAAGCTTTCTTT	CASSLEGRTEAFF
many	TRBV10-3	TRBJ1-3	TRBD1	TGTGCCATTTCCCTGGGACAGGAACGAAACACCATATATTTT	CAISLGQERNTIYF
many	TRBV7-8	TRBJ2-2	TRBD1	TGTGCCAGCAGCGCCCGGGACAGTAACACCGGGGAGCTGTTTTTT	CASSARDSNTGELFF
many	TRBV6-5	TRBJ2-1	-	TGTGCCAGCAGGCGAGCGGGTTTCGGTGATGAGCAGTTCTTC	CASRRAGFGDEQFF
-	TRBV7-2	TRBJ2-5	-	TGTGCCAGCAGCCACCCAGCGAGCCAGACCCAGTACTTC	CASSHPASQTQYF
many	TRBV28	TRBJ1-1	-	TGTGCCAGCAGTTCCCCAATACTTACAGTGAACACTGAAGCTTTCTTT	CASSSPILTVNTEAFF
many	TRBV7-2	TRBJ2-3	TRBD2	TGTGCCAGCAGCTCTCGGAGGCTAGCGGGGGGAGACGCAGATACGCAGTATTTT	CASSSRRLAGGDADTQYF
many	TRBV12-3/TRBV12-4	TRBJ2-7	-	TGTGCCAGCAGTTTAACGGGGTCGGCCTACGAGCAGTACTTC	CASSLTGSAYEQYF